The clone carrying this T cell receptor beta chain appeared a few times. Its antigen is not identified. The source material, RNA transcripts, was used to amplify TCR beta CDR3 regions. The HTBI set primed first-round TCR CDR3 RT-PCR. MiXCR, applied by TCRdb to the multiplex PCR reads, yields one record per CDR3 protein. The repertoire holds about 480,000 distinct CDR3 sequences, about an eighth seen once, with about a sixth in the top ten. These data belong to a study of T cells in Graves' hyperthyroidism and ophthalmopathy. Study observations and caveats: Blood shared most expanded thyroid clonotypes above 0.001.

It was considered stable Graves' hyperthyroidism when ophthalmopathy did not progress within 18 months. Patients between 18 and 65 years old had hyperthyroidism, newly diagnosed and lasting under 2 months. This sequence originates from a woman aged 18-30 years with Graves' hyperthyroidism. Material: blood.

In DNA form, the CDR3 reads TGTGCCAGCAGCCTTACTTTCCGGCAGGGTACAGATACGCAGTATTTT. Translating gives CASSLTFRQGTDTQYF. V usage is TRBV9 and J usage is TRBJ2-3, with D tentatively TRBD1 (5 bases). The V gene lost 4 bases and the J gene lost 3 bases, with 18 bases spanning the gap. The CDR3 runs to 16 residues. Germline-derived CDR1 and CDR2 are SGDLS and YYNGEE.